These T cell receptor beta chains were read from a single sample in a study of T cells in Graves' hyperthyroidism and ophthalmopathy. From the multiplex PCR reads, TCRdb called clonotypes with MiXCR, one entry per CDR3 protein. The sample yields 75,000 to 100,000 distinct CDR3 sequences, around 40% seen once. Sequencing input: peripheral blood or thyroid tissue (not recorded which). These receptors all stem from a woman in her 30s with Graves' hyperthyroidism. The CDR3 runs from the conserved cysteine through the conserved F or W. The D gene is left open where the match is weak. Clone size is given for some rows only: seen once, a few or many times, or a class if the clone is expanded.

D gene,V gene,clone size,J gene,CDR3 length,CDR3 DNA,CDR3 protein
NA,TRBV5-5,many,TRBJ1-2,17,TGTGCCAGCAGCTTGTTGGAGCGGGCCACCGCGGAGGATGGCTACACCTTC,CASSLLERATAEDGYTF
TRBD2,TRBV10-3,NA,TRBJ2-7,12,TGTGCCATCAGTGAACGACTAGCGGGCTGGTACTTC,CAISERLAGWYF
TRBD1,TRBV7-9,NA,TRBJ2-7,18,TGTGCCAGCAGCTTTTACGCCGGGCCGGGACAGGGCCTATACGAGCAGTACTTC,CASSFYAGPGQGLYEQYF
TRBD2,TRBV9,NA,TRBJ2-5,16,TGTGCCAGCAGCAGACCGGGACTAGCGGATCAAGAGACCCAGTACTTC,CASSRPGLADQETQYF
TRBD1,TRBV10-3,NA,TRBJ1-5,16,TGTGCCATCAGTGCGACAGGGGGCTATAGCAATCAGCCCCAGCATTTT,CAISATGGYSNQPQHF
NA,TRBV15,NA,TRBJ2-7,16,TGTGCCACCAGCAGCTCTCCCCGCGTAGAAGCCTACGAGCAGTACTTC,CATSSSPRVEAYEQYF
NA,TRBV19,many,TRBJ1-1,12,TGTGCCAGTAGGTGGGGGGGCACTGAAGCTTTCTTT,CASRWGGTEAFF
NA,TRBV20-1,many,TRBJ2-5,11,TGCAGTGCTAGTGGGAGGGAGACCCAGTACTTC,CSASGRETQYF
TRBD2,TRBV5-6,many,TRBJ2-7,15,TGTGCCAGCAGCTTGGAGGCGGGAGCCTTAGGGGAGCAGTACTTC,CASSLEAGALGEQYF
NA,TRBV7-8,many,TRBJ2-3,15,TGTGCCAGCAGCTTATCTGGGACTAGCACAGATACGCAGTATTTT,CASSLSGTSTDTQYF
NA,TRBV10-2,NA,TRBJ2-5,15,TGCGCCAGCAGTGATGGGGGCGGGATTGGGGAGACCCAGTACTTC,CASSDGGGIGETQYF
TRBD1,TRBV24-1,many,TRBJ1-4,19,TGTGCCACCAGTGATTGGACAGGGGCCGCGGGAACAACTAATGAAAAACTGTTTTTT,CATSDWTGAAGTTNEKLFF
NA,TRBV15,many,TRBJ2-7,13,TGTGCCACCAGCCGACAGGTGGGCCACGAGCAGTACTTC,CATSRQVGHEQYF